This TCR beta chain was found in a study of blood T cell repertoires in COVID-19. Study-wide background: Acute and convalescent COVID-19 specimens originated in the United States, Italy and Spain. Nucleic acid was either cDNA or gDNA, and it came from T cells, B-cell-depleted T cells, or PBMCs.

The length of the CDR3 is 16 residues. Germline V gene data show CDR1 as LNHNV and CDR2 as YYDKDF (reference sequence). V gave up 0 bases and J gave up 5 bases; unmatched junction bases: 5. Per the study methods: Estimation of nucleated cell counts was performed using reference gene primer amplification. Using immunoSEQ multiplex PCR, the repertoire was profiled, and TCRdb retains in-frame clones only, with some absent. D and trimming come from the DNA, and the V and J calls and clone size come from that table. The sample has 310,000 or so clones, around 83% seen once; the top ten hold about 1.2%. The rearrangement links TRBV15 to TRBJ2-3, with TRBD2 identical over 10 bases. The sample was peripheral blood. The receptor's source is a woman in her 50s with acute or convalescent COVID-19. In nucleotides, the CDR3 is TGTGCCACCAGCAGAGAGCGGACTAGCGGTCGAGATACGCAGTATTTT. It yields the protein CATSRERTSGRDTQYF.